These T cell receptor beta chains were read from a single sample in a study of cytomegalovirus exposure and HLA in healthy donors. Clones were sequenced by immunoSEQ multiplex PCR, and TCRdb holds only the in-frame ones, with some missing. The repertoire has 150,000 to 200,000 clones, 86% of them found once; the top ten carry approximately 2.4%. Sequenced material: PBMCs. All receptors come from a woman in her late teens or twenties in good health and CMV-seronegative. The CDR3 runs from the conserved cysteine through the conserved F or W. D genes are given only for firm matches. Some rows have no size entry. The others give once, few or many, or a class for an expanded clone.

TRBV25-1,TRBJ2-7,TRBD2,few,CASSEVYSPGGEQYF,TGTGCCAGCAGTGAAGTTTACTCCCCGGGGGGCGAGCAGTACTTC
TRBV9,TRBJ2-7,TRBD2,NA,CASSSRTSGPYEQYF,TGTGCCAGCAGCTCCCGGACTAGCGGCCCCTACGAGCAGTACTTC
TRBV27,TRBJ2-7,TRBD2,NA,CASRSSGGATYEQYF,TGTGCCAGCAGGTCTAGCGGGGGCGCCACCTACGAGCAGTACTTC
TRBV23-1,TRBJ2-7,TRBD2,NA,CASSQSGSGGVAHEQYF,TGCGCCAGCAGTCAATCAGGTTCGGGGGGGGTGGCCCACGAGCAGTACTTC
TRBV6-1,TRBJ1-5,NA,NA,CASSGEEPQHF,TGTGCCAGCAGTGGGGAGGAGCCCCAGCATTTT
TRBV13,TRBJ2-1,TRBD2,NA,CASSPRLAGAFHEQFF,TGTGCCAGCAGCCCCCGACTAGCGGGAGCATTCCATGAGCAGTTCTTC
TRBV5-4,TRBJ2-2,TRBD2,NA,CASSLEREGRAELFF,TGTGCCAGCAGCTTGGAGCGGGAGGGCCGGGCGGAGCTGTTTTTT
TRBV11-2,TRBJ2-2,NA,NA,CASSPDRDTGELFF,TGTGCCAGCAGCCCTGACAGAGACACCGGGGAGCTGTTTTTT
TRBV27,TRBJ1-2,TRBD1,NA,CASRSPTGHYGYTF,TGTGCCAGCCGGTCACCGACAGGGCATTATGGCTACACCTTC
TRBV7-9,TRBJ2-2,NA,NA,CASSFRGTVSNTGELFF,TGTGCCAGCAGCTTTAGGGGAACGGTGTCGAACACCGGGGAGCTGTTTTTT
TRBV6-5,TRBJ1-1,NA,NA,CASSYHRQGGTEAFF,TGTGCCAGCAGTTACCATCGCCAGGGAGGCACTGAAGCTTTCTTT
TRBV6-5,TRBJ2-1,TRBD2,NA,CASAGGLNEQFF,TGTGCCAGCGCGGGAGGGTTGAATGAGCAGTTCTTC
TRBV27,TRBJ2-7,TRBD1,few,CASSPKPGQGIYEQYF,TGTGCCAGCAGTCCAAAACCCGGACAGGGGATCTACGAGCAGTACTTC
TRBV7-9,TRBJ1-2,NA,NA,CASSSPAGGYGYTF,TGTGCCAGCAGCTCTCCGGCCGGAGGTTATGGCTACACCTTC
TRBV5-1,TRBJ1-1,NA,once,CASRGPRTVMNTEAFF,TGCGCCAGCAGGGGTCCCCGGACAGTAATGAACACTGAAGCTTTCTTT
TRBV15,TRBJ1-1,TRBD1,once,CATSRTGGGNENTEAFF,TGTGCCACCAGCAGAACAGGGGGGGGTAATGAGAACACTGAAGCTTTCTTT
TRBV5-8,TRBJ2-4,NA,once,CASSLRESF,TGTGCCAGCAGCTTGAGGGAGAGCTTC
TRBV29-1,TRBJ1-2,NA,NA,CSVEVSGAGSLYGYTF,TGCAGCGTTGAGGTGAGCGGCGCCGGTTCCCTATATGGCTACACCTTC
TRBV6-4,TRBJ2-3,NA,once,CASSDGAGSTDTQYF,TGTGCCAGCAGTGACGGGGCAGGTAGCACAGATACGCAGTATTTT
TRBV4-1,TRBJ1-2,NA,NA,CASSPSRTVNYGYTF,TGCGCCAGCAGCCCTTCCCGGACAGTAAACTATGGCTACACCTTC
TRBV27,TRBJ1-1,NA,NA,CASSFTGLRDTEAFF,TGTGCCAGCAGTTTCACCGGATTACGGGACACTGAAGCTTTCTTT
TRBV6-5,TRBJ2-6,TRBD2,NA,CASSYSAGSGANVLTF,TGTGCCAGCAGTTACTCAGCGGGATCTGGGGCCAACGTCCTGACTTTC
TRBV9,TRBJ2-7,TRBD2,NA,CASSVARGVPYEQYF,TGTGCCAGCAGCGTAGCTCGGGGGGTCCCCTACGAGCAGTACTTC
TRBV2,TRBJ1-5,TRBD1,NA,CASSERGDRGYTRLAPQHF,TGTGCCAGCAGTGAAAGGGGTGACAGGGGCTACACACGCTTGGCGCCCCAGCATTTT
TRBV28,TRBJ2-7,NA,NA,CASSPLVEHEQYF,TGTGCCAGCAGCCCCCTTGTAGAACACGAGCAGTACTTC
TRBV28,TRBJ1-1,NA,NA,CASSRVMNTEAFF,TGTGCCAGCTCCAGGGTGATGAACACTGAAGCTTTCTTT
TRBV4-3,TRBJ2-1,TRBD2,NA,CASSQDISGSKNEQFF,TGCGCCAGCAGCCAAGATATTAGCGGGAGCAAGAATGAGCAGTTCTTC
TRBV27,TRBJ2-7,TRBD2,NA,CATALAGPFSYEQYF,TGTGCCACCGCTTTAGCGGGACCCTTCTCCTACGAGCAGTACTTC
TRBV13,TRBJ1-5,TRBD1,NA,CASSLSGQGDQPQHF,TGTGCCAGCAGCTTATCGGGACAGGGTGATCAGCCCCAGCATTTT
TRBV6-4,TRBJ2-2,NA,NA,CASSDPAGATGELFF,TGTGCCAGCAGTGACCCCGCGGGGGCAACCGGGGAGCTGTTTTTT
TRBV7-2,TRBJ1-2,TRBD1,NA,CASSPWTGPETPYGYTF,TGTGCCAGCAGCCCATGGACAGGCCCCGAAACTCCCTATGGCTACACCTTC
TRBV13,TRBJ2-7,TRBD2,NA,CASSYKTSGSWDEQYF,TGTGCCAGCAGCTATAAGACTAGCGGGAGTTGGGACGAGCAGTACTTC
TRBV28,TRBJ1-1,TRBD1,NA,CASSSTGYFQQPNTEAFF,TGTGCCAGCAGTTCGACAGGGTACTTTCAACAACCGAACACTGAAGCTTTCTTT
TRBV21-1,TRBJ1-1,NA,NA,CASRVLRQGNTEAFF,TGTGCCAGCAGAGTACTCAGACAGGGTAACACTGAAGCTTTCTTT
TRBV6-5,TRBJ2-3,NA,NA,CASSYQTFTDTQYF,TGTGCCAGCAGTTACCAGACTTTCACAGATACGCAGTATTTT
TRBV9,TRBJ1-1,NA,NA,CASSERPNTEAFF,TGTGCCAGCAGCGAGAGGCCGAACACTGAAGCTTTCTTT
TRBV9,TRBJ2-3,TRBD1,NA,CASSVGDRAPNTQYF,TGTGCCAGCAGCGTAGGGGACAGGGCCCCGAATACGCAGTATTTT
TRBV10-3,TRBJ1-5,TRBD1,NA,CAISEGAPQGNQPQHF,TGTGCCATCAGTGAGGGCGCCCCACAGGGGAATCAGCCCCAGCATTTT
TRBV7-2,TRBJ2-1,NA,NA,CASSLGFGNEQFF,TGTGCCAGCAGCTTAGGATTCGGGAATGAGCAGTTCTTC
TRBV2,TRBJ1-1,TRBD1,once,CASSLQGGDTEAFF,TGTGCCAGCAGTTTACAGGGGGGGGACACTGAAGCTTTCTTT
TRBV19,TRBJ2-3,TRBD2,NA,CASSASLADTQYF,TGTGCCAGTAGTGCCTCACTAGCGGATACGCAGTATTTT
TRBV19,TRBJ2-7,NA,NA,CASSPTSYTGGGEQYF,TGTGCCAGTAGCCCAACTTCCTATACGGGGGGCGGCGAGCAGTACTTC
TRBV7-9,TRBJ2-7,NA,NA,CASSLSPGAGIHPYEQYF,TGTGCCAGCAGCCTTTCCCCAGGGGCTGGGATCCACCCCTACGAGCAGTACTTC
TRBV5-6,TRBJ1-1,NA,NA,CASSRVGQYTEAFF,TGTGCCAGCAGCAGGGTGGGGCAATACACTGAAGCTTTCTTT
TRBV5-6,TRBJ1-1,TRBD1,NA,CASSAGQGILGGTEAFF,TGTGCCAGCAGCGCCGGACAGGGGATCCTTGGAGGCACTGAAGCTTTCTTT
TRBV7-2,TRBJ2-2,TRBD1,few,CASSPLLRQGTGELFF,TGTGCCAGCAGCCCGCTCCTCCGACAGGGCACCGGGGAGCTGTTTTTT
TRBV5-1,TRBJ2-7,NA,NA,CASSRTEGPYEQYF,TGCGCCAGCAGCCGGACAGAAGGTCCCTACGAGCAGTACTTC
TRBV27,TRBJ2-7,TRBD1,NA,CASSSIPTGAGTYEQYF,TGTGCCAGCAGTTCCATCCCCACAGGGGCAGGAACCTACGAGCAGTACTTC
TRBV6-4,TRBJ1-2,TRBD1,NA,CAIRDRDNYGYTF,TGTGCCATCCGGGACAGGGATAACTATGGCTACACCTTC
TRBV5-1,TRBJ2-7,NA,NA,CASSLLTVQDEQYF,TGCGCCAGCAGCTTACTGACAGTCCAGGACGAGCAGTACTTC
TRBV5-4,TRBJ1-1,NA,NA,CASSTGAPEAFF,TGTGCCAGCAGCACCGGAGCCCCTGAGGCTTTCTTT
TRBV4-1,TRBJ1-1,TRBD1,once,CASSQTPPGGATEAFF,TGCGCCAGCAGCCAAACCCCCCCAGGGGGCGCGACTGAAGCTTTCTTT